The following is a TCR beta chain sequence with its context. What it binds is not known. Method: immunoSEQ multiplex PCR; TCRdb's copy keeps in-frame clones and lacks some. The sample comprises more than 2,000 clones, 87% of which are singletons, and 2% to 3% rests with the top ten. The data were obtained in a study of stem cell transplantation in POMP-related autoinflammatory disease. Overall study findings and caveats: PRAID patients trended toward lower TRB diversity and higher clonality in all analyzed T-cell subsets.

CDR3 length: 15 residues. This clonotype originated in a human patient with POMP-related autoinflammation and immune dysregulation (PRAID). Some of the T cells might come from the graft donor. This chain uses TRBV21-1 with TRBJ1-2; the table's D gene call, TRBD1, was not cross checked with the DNA. TRBV21-1 is a listed pseudogene. Sample: Tregs from PBMCs, taken after stem cell transplantation. The DNA for the CDR3 is TGTGCCAGCAGCAAGGGGACAGGGCTTAACTATGGCTACACCTTC. It is translated as CASSKGTGLNYGYTF.